The rows below give T cell receptor beta chains drawn from one sample of a study of response to subunit inactivated influenza vaccine. Via MiXCR, TCRdb re-called the RT-PCR reads, giving one row per CDR3 protein. The table includes around 580,000 distinct CDR3 sequences, around 13% detected once. The input for sequencing was PBMCs from blood, taken approximately 12 days after vaccination. These receptors all stem from a man aged 50-59 years who received an inactivated influenza vaccine. CDR3s include the opening cysteine and the closing phenylalanine or tryptophan. D genes are given only for firm matches. The listing skips clone size in some rows; elsewhere it reads once, few, many or a size class.

CDR3 protein,CDR3 DNA,V gene,D gene,clone size,J gene
CASFKTGSRDEQFF,TGTGCCAGCTTCAAAACAGGGTCAAGGGATGAGCAGTTCTTC,TRBV28,NA,NA,TRBJ2-1
CASSLGWGYTGELFF,TGCGCCAGCAGCTTGGGCTGGGGTTACACCGGGGAGCTGTTTTTT,TRBV5-1,NA,few,TRBJ2-2
CASSQGDRGTDTQYF,TGTGCCAGCAGCCAAGGGGACAGGGGCACAGATACGCAGTATTTT,TRBV4-2,TRBD1,many,TRBJ2-3
CASSTGGGQYNEQFF,TGTGCCAGCAGTACAGGTGGAGGCCAGTACAATGAGCAGTTCTTC,TRBV7-2,NA,few,TRBJ2-1
CSAPFANEQFF,TGCAGCGCACCGTTCGCCAATGAGCAGTTCTTC,TRBV29-1,NA,few,TRBJ2-1
CASSLAGGGREQYF,TGTGCCAGCAGCTTAGCGGGAGGAGGGCGGGAGCAGTACTTC,TRBV7-2,NA,NA,TRBJ2-7
CSARDLSGTRYGEQYF,TGCAGTGCTAGAGATCTATCCGGGACACGGTACGGCGAGCAGTACTTC,TRBV20-1,NA,NA,TRBJ2-7
CSVELGYTEAFF,TGCAGCGTTGAACTTGGGTACACTGAAGCTTTCTTT,TRBV29-1,NA,NA,TRBJ1-1
CASSGLSGYNEQFF,TGTGCCAGCAGTGGATTGAGCGGTTACAATGAGCAGTTCTTC,TRBV6-4,NA,NA,TRBJ2-1
CASSLIEKGASGYTF,TGTGCCAGCAGCTTAATCGAAAAGGGGGCTAGTGGCTACACCTTC,TRBV7-9,TRBD1,few,TRBJ1-2
CSARYTRTDTQYF,TGCAGTGCTAGATATACCCGCACAGATACGCAGTATTTT,TRBV20-1,NA,NA,TRBJ2-3
CASRMGGAYEQYF,TGTGCCAGCAGAATGGGGGGCGCCTACGAGCAGTACTTC,TRBV6-5,NA,NA,TRBJ2-7
CASSPLSPPAISYEQYF,TGTGCCAGCTCACCACTGTCCCCGCCCGCGATCTCCTACGAGCAGTACTTC,TRBV18,NA,few,TRBJ2-7
CASSLGTDNTGELFF,TGTGCCAGCAGCTTGGGGACTGATAACACCGGGGAGCTGTTTTTT,TRBV7-6,NA,NA,TRBJ2-2
CASSLSGANEQFF,TGTGCCAGCAGTCTAAGCGGGGCTAATGAGCAGTTCTTC,TRBV7-3,TRBD2,few,TRBJ2-1
CASSQYRDFYYEQYF,TGTGCCAGCAGCCAGTACCGGGACTTCTATTACGAGCAGTACTTC,TRBV14,NA,few,TRBJ2-7
CASSVEAGFYEQYF,TGTGCCAGCAGCGTAGAGGCAGGATTCTACGAGCAGTACTTC,TRBV9,NA,NA,TRBJ2-7
CASSPEMGFTDTQYF,TGCGCCAGCAGCCCCGAAATGGGCTTCACAGATACGCAGTATTTT,TRBV5-1,NA,many,TRBJ2-3
CASEGGGTGELFF,TGTGCCAGCGAGGGGGGGGGTACCGGGGAGCTGTTTTTT,TRBV6-1,NA,NA,TRBJ2-2
CASRRMTGEQFF,TGTGCCAGTAGACGGATGACGGGTGAGCAGTTCTTC,TRBV19,NA,NA,TRBJ2-1
CASSLGPLDGYTF,TGCGCCAGCAGCTTGGGCCCCCTTGATGGCTACACCTTC,TRBV5-1,NA,few,TRBJ1-2
CASTSGGAYSGNTIYF,TGTGCCAGCACCTCGGGGGGGGCCTACTCTGGAAACACCATATATTTT,TRBV28,NA,NA,TRBJ1-3
CSARTGSAFWETQYF,TGCAGTGCTAGAACGGGTAGCGCATTTTGGGAGACCCAGTACTTC,TRBV20-1,NA,few,TRBJ2-5
CASSQGEGTYEQYF,TGTGCCAGCAGCCAAGGGGAGGGCACCTACGAGCAGTACTTC,TRBV3-1,TRBD2,many,TRBJ2-7
CAISPQGNEQFF,TGTGCCATCAGTCCCCAGGGGAATGAGCAGTTCTTC,TRBV10-3,NA,NA,TRBJ2-1
CASSLGQIAEQYF,TGTGCCAGCAGCTTAGGACAGATCGCCGAGCAGTACTTC,TRBV12-3/TRBV12-4,NA,few,TRBJ2-7
CAITRGTGSSGANVLTF,TGTGCCATCACCCGAGGGACAGGGTCGTCTGGGGCCAACGTCCTGACTTTC,TRBV10-3,TRBD1,NA,TRBJ2-6
CASSPGTATYEQYF,TGTGCCAGCAGCCCAGGGACAGCCACCTACGAGCAGTACTTC,TRBV7-9,TRBD1,many,TRBJ2-7
CASSQATPTGKWGEKLFF,TGCGCCAGCAGCCAAGCTACACCGACAGGGAAGTGGGGTGAAAAACTGTTTTTT,TRBV4-3,TRBD1,NA,TRBJ1-4
CASSEIQGPWETQYF,TGTGCCAGCAGCGAAATACAGGGGCCTTGGGAGACCCAGTACTTC,TRBV9,TRBD1,few,TRBJ2-5
CASSPMTGGRYEQYF,TGTGCCAGCAGCCCGATGACAGGGGGGCGCTACGAGCAGTACTTC,TRBV7-8,TRBD1,few,TRBJ2-7
CASSVGGEVGYEQYF,TGTGCCAGTTCAGTAGGGGGGGAAGTAGGCTACGAGCAGTACTTC,TRBV6-1,NA,few,TRBJ2-7
CASSLGQGHYYELYF,TGCGCCAGCAGCTTGGGACAGGGGCACTACTACGAGCTGTACTTC,TRBV5-1,TRBD1,NA,TRBJ2-7
CASSLISSRGGNEQFF,TGTGCCAGCAGCTTAATTTCTTCCAGAGGGGGCAATGAGCAGTTCTTC,TRBV7-2,NA,many,TRBJ2-1
CASTPYGKQETQYF,TGTGCCAGCACCCCATATGGGAAGCAGGAGACCCAGTACTTC,TRBV6-2/TRBV6-3,NA,NA,TRBJ2-5
CASSRGLASYEQYF,TGTGCCAGCAGCCGGGGACTAGCTTCCTACGAGCAGTACTTC,TRBV12-3/TRBV12-4,TRBD2,few,TRBJ2-7
CSASRGAGNQPQHF,TGCAGTGCTAGCCGAGGGGCCGGCAATCAGCCCCAGCATTTT,TRBV20-1,NA,NA,TRBJ1-5
CASSLGSGSGGADEQFF,TGTGCCAGCAGCTTAGGGTCCGGTAGCGGGGGTGCCGATGAGCAGTTCTTC,TRBV11-3,TRBD2,few,TRBJ2-1
CASSLRTMDEKLFF,TGTGCCAGCAGCTTAAGGACGATGGATGAAAAACTGTTTTTT,TRBV7-8,NA,few,TRBJ1-4
CASSGQGVINEQFF,TGTGCCAGCAGCGGACAGGGTGTCATCAATGAGCAGTTCTTC,TRBV5-4,TRBD1,NA,TRBJ2-1
CASSPRRTSGTETQYF,TGTGCCAGCAGCCCGAGAAGGACTAGCGGGACGGAGACCCAGTACTTC,TRBV9,TRBD2,NA,TRBJ2-5
CASSQRDTYYGYTF,TGCGCCAGCAGCCAACGGGACACCTACTATGGCTACACCTTC,TRBV4-1,NA,NA,TRBJ1-2
CASSHRQYGADTQYF,TGTGCCAGCAGCCACCGACAGTATGGCGCAGATACGCAGTATTTT,TRBV5-8,NA,many,TRBJ2-3
CSARQGSNYGYTF,TGCAGTGCTAGACAGGGATCTAACTATGGCTACACCTTC,TRBV20-1,NA,NA,TRBJ1-2
CATKALRDSNQPQHF,TGTGCCACGAAGGCGCTACGGGACAGCAATCAGCCCCAGCATTTT,TRBV2,NA,NA,TRBJ1-5
CAIQGRNEAFF,TGTGCCATCCAGGGGCGCAATGAAGCTTTCTTT,TRBV12-3/TRBV12-4,NA,many,TRBJ1-1
CASSLDFTQYF,TGCGCCAGCAGCTTGGATTTTACGCAGTATTTT,TRBV5-1,NA,NA,TRBJ2-3
CASSHNRMNTEAFF,TGTGCCAGCAGCCACAACCGTATGAACACTGAAGCTTTCTTT,TRBV7-2,NA,NA,TRBJ1-1
CAIQDRDNEQYF,TGTGCCATCCAGGACAGGGACAACGAGCAGTACTTC,TRBV7-9,TRBD1,NA,TRBJ2-7
CASSLDLAGAPEQFF,TGTGCCAGCAGCTTAGATCTAGCGGGGGCGCCTGAGCAGTTCTTC,TRBV7-2,TRBD2,NA,TRBJ2-1
CASGVGRPGDTQYF,TGTGCCAGCGGGGTTGGGCGACCCGGGGATACGCAGTATTTT,TRBV5-6,NA,NA,TRBJ2-3
CASSLGSYSTDTQYF,TGCGCCAGCAGCTTGGGAAGCTATAGCACAGATACGCAGTATTTT,TRBV5-1,NA,few,TRBJ2-3
CASSLEPTPHNEQFF,TGTGCCAGCAGCTTAGAACCGACTCCTCATAATGAGCAGTTCTTC,TRBV7-2,NA,NA,TRBJ2-1
CATSDTGLAGSDTQYF,TGTGCCACCAGTGACACGGGACTAGCGGGGTCAGATACGCAGTATTTT,TRBV24-1,TRBD2,many,TRBJ2-3